Listed below are T cell receptor beta chains from one sample, sequenced in a study of CD8 T cells in Susac syndrome. TCRdb reprocessed the immunoSEQ multiplex PCR reads via MiXCR and lists one record per CDR3 protein. The data contain 75,000 to 95,000 distinct CDR3 sequences, about 95% of them singletons. The material sequenced was CD8+ T cells from PBMCs. These receptors originate from a human donor with Susac syndrome. Each CDR3 is given with its conserved first and last residue. D genes are given only for firm matches. A row's size may be missing; if present it is once, few, many or a size class.

V	J	D	length	size	DNA	CDR3
TRBV4-3	TRBJ2-5	TRBD1	19	.	TGCGCCAGCAGCCAAGATGAGGGACAGGGGACAAGGGGAGTAGAGACCCAGTACTTC	CASSQDEGQGTRGVETQYF
TRBV7-2	TRBJ1-1	.	14	.	TGTGCCAGCAGCTCAGGGGCGGTGAACACTGAAGCTTTCTTT	CASSSGAVNTEAFF
TRBV20-1	TRBJ2-1	TRBD2	16	.	TGCAGTGCTCCACGGTTGACTAGCGGGGAGGATAATGAGCAGTTCTTC	CSAPRLTSGEDNEQFF
TRBV7-9	TRBJ2-1	.	15	.	TGTGCCAGCAGCGCCCGCAGGGGGGCGTACAATGAGCAGTTCTTC	CASSARRGAYNEQFF
TRBV20-1	TRBJ1-5	.	14	.	TGCAGTGCTGAGCCGGGTTATAGCAATCAGCCCCAGCATTTT	CSAEPGYSNQPQHF
TRBV14	TRBJ2-5	TRBD2	17	.	TGTGCCAGCAGCCAAGAACTACTAGCGGGGGGAAGAGAGACCCAGTACTTC	CASSQELLAGGRETQYF
TRBV6-1	TRBJ1-2	TRBD1	16	.	TGTGCCAGCAGGGGGACAGGGACCCCTTCCGTCTATGGCTACACCTTC	CASRGTGTPSVYGYTF
TRBV4-3	TRBJ1-4	.	14	.	TGCGCCAGCAGCCAGGAAACGATGAATGAAAAACTGTTTTTT	CASSQETMNEKLFF
TRBV20-1	TRBJ1-1	.	14	.	TGCAGTGCTAGAGGAATTAAGGGAGAGTCTGAAGCTTTCTTT	CSARGIKGESEAFF
TRBV30	TRBJ2-7	.	14	.	TGTGCCTGGAGTGTACCAGAAAAGTCCTACGAGCAGTACTTC	CAWSVPEKSYEQYF
TRBV4-3	TRBJ2-1	.	14	once	TGCGCCAGCAGCCAAGATCAGGGAGTCAATGAGCAGTTCTTC	CASSQDQGVNEQFF
TRBV15	TRBJ2-5	TRBD1	14	.	TGTGCCACCAGCCGGGACAGCACCCAAGAGACCCAGTACTTC	CATSRDSTQETQYF
TRBV27	TRBJ1-2	.	14	.	TGTGCCACCTCCGACCCGCGCATCCTCTGGGGCTACACCTTC	CATSDPRILWGYTF
TRBV2	TRBJ2-7	.	13	.	TGTGCCAGCATGAGGGACAACTCCTACGAGCAGTACTTC	CASMRDNSYEQYF
TRBV20-1	TRBJ1-6	.	15	once	TGCAGTGCTAGGCCCGAGGCGGAACTTGGTTCACCCCTCCACTTT	CSARPEAELGSPLHF
TRBV12-3/TRBV12-4	TRBJ1-1	TRBD1	13	.	TGTGCCTCACAGGGGAGATCGGGCACTGAAGCTTTCTTT	CASQGRSGTEAFF
TRBV20-1	TRBJ1-3	.	14	.	TGCAGTGCTAGAGTGGTGAGCTCTGGAAACACCATATATTTT	CSARVVSSGNTIYF
TRBV14	TRBJ2-3	TRBD1	15	.	TGTGCCAGCAGCCAGGACAGGAGGAGCACAGATACGCAGTATTTT	CASSQDRRSTDTQYF
TRBV20-1	TRBJ2-7	TRBD1	15	.	TGCAGTGGACGCCCTTCGGACAGGGGGGTCTACGAGCAGTACTTC	CSGRPSDRGVYEQYF
TRBV5-1	TRBJ2-5	.	14	.	TGCGCCAGCAGCTTGGACCTTTCCGGGCAGACCCAGTACTTC	CASSLDLSGQTQYF
TRBV5-1	TRBJ2-1	.	14	once	TGCGCCAGCAGCTTGAGACTAGAGTACAATGAGCAGTTCTTC	CASSLRLEYNEQFF
TRBV28	TRBJ1-5	.	11	.	TGTGCCAGCAGTTTCGGCCAGCCCCAGCATTTT	CASSFGQPQHF
TRBV2	TRBJ1-6	.	12	.	TGTGCCAGCAGGGAGGATAATTCACCCCTCCACTTT	CASREDNSPLHF
TRBV27	TRBJ1-2	.	13	.	TGTGCCAGCAGTTTATCGGTATCCTATGGCTACACCTTC	CASSLSVSYGYTF
TRBV27	TRBJ2-5	TRBD1	15	.	TGTGCCAGCAGTCTCCGGGACAGGGTGGCGGAGACCCAGTACTTC	CASSLRDRVAETQYF
TRBV27	TRBJ2-3	.	16	.	TGTGCCAGCAGTAGACAGGGACTTTCTAGCACAGATACGCAGTATTTT	CASSRQGLSSTDTQYF
TRBV6-1	TRBJ2-1	.	14	.	TGTGCCAGCAGTGCGGTCCGGGGGCGCGAGGAGCAGTTCTTC	CASSAVRGREEQFF
TRBV2	TRBJ1-2	.	13	.	TGTGCCAGTACCTCGGACAGTAAAGATGGCTACACCTTC	CASTSDSKDGYTF
TRBV5-1	TRBJ2-1	.	17	.	TGCGCCAGCAGCTTGGAAAGGCCAACTACCTCCTACAATGAGCAGTTCTTC	CASSLERPTTSYNEQFF
TRBV7-2	TRBJ2-2	.	15	.	TGTGCCAGCAGCCATCCCGGGACGAACACCGGGGAGCTGTTTTTT	CASSHPGTNTGELFF
TRBV3-1	TRBJ1-5	TRBD1	15	.	TGTGCCAGCAGCCAAGATGTCACAGGGGGGCAGCCCCAGCATTTT	CASSQDVTGGQPQHF
TRBV9	TRBJ2-3	.	14	.	TGTGCCAGCAGCGTAAGGGTTTCCACAGATACGCAGTATTTT	CASSVRVSTDTQYF
TRBV19	TRBJ2-3	TRBD2	14	.	TGTGCCAGTAGTAGCGGGGGGAGGTCAGATACGCAGTATTTT	CASSSGGRSDTQYF
TRBV20-1	TRBJ1-5	.	16	.	TGCAGTGCTAGTGGCCCAACCAAGGACGGGGATCAGCCCCAGCATTTT	CSASGPTKDGDQPQHF
TRBV6-1	TRBJ2-7	.	16	.	TGTGCCAACAACCAAGCGGCGGCAGGTTCTACCTACGAGCAGTACTTC	CANNQAAAGSTYEQYF
TRBV14	TRBJ1-2	.	13	.	TGTGCCAGCAGCCAAGCGAGGGGCTATGGCTACACCTTC	CASSQARGYGYTF
TRBV12-3/TRBV12-4	TRBJ1-2	.	14	.	TGTGCCAGCAGTCACAGTAGACCTAACTATGGCTACACCTTC	CASSHSRPNYGYTF
TRBV24-1	TRBJ2-5	.	14	.	TGTGCCACCAGTGACCCCGGACGGGGAGAGACCCAGTACTTC	CATSDPGRGETQYF
TRBV29-1	TRBJ1-2	.	13	.	TGCAGCGTTTTGAGGGAGAAGAACTATGGCTACACCTTC	CSVLREKNYGYTF
TRBV5-4	TRBJ2-1	.	17	.	TGTGCCAGCAGCCGCTCCCCGGGCAGGTTCACCTACAATGAGCAGTTCTTC	CASSRSPGRFTYNEQFF
TRBV7-9	TRBJ2-6	TRBD1	15	.	TGTGCCTCCATCCCCCAGGGGGCTGGGGCCAACGTCCTGACTTTC	CASIPQGAGANVLTF
TRBV7-9	TRBJ2-3	TRBD1	16	.	TGTGCCAGCAGCTTAGGTGGACAGGGAGGAGCAGATACGCAGTATTTT	CASSLGGQGGADTQYF
TRBV3-1	TRBJ2-1	.	15	.	TGTGCCAGCAGCCAGGACCTTGGGGGGGCTAATGAGCAGTTCTTC	CASSQDLGGANEQFF
TRBV20-1	TRBJ2-7	TRBD1	14	.	TGCAGTGCAAACCCCCTACAGGGGTCCTACGAGCAGTACTTC	CSANPLQGSYEQYF
TRBV20-1	TRBJ2-5	.	14	.	TGCAGTGCGCACTTCGTGGGGGAGCGGGAGACCCAGTACTTC	CSAHFVGERETQYF
TRBV20-1	TRBJ1-5	.	13	.	TGCAGTGCTAGCCGGGGATACAATCAGCCCCAGCATTTT	CSASRGYNQPQHF
TRBV4-1	TRBJ2-5	TRBD2	18	.	TGCGCCAGCAGCCAAACCATATCTAGCGGGGGGGCGAAAGAGACCCAGTACTTC	CASSQTISSGGAKETQYF
TRBV15	TRBJ2-7	.	17	.	TGTGCCACCAGCAGAGGCACTTGGGGGATGGGAGCTTACGAGCAGTACTTC	CATSRGTWGMGAYEQYF
TRBV18	TRBJ1-1	TRBD1	15	.	TGTGCCAGCTCACCACCCGACAGGGGGAACACTGAAGCTTTCTTT	CASSPPDRGNTEAFF
TRBV30	TRBJ1-5	.	15	.	TGTGCCTGGAGTCCCCCTCTGGCAAGCAATCAGCCCCAGCATTTT	CAWSPPLASNQPQHF